These 28 T cell receptor beta chains were sequenced from one sample in a study of blood T cell repertoires in COVID-19. The assay was immunoSEQ multiplex PCR, and TCRdb's table has in-frame clones only and misses some. The repertoire consists of more than 300,000 clones, with 88% occurring once and the leading ten covering 0.9% to 1.5%. Sequencing was performed on PBMCs or T cells enriched from blood (not recorded which). These receptor sequences come from a woman aged 18-29 years who had recovered from COVID-19.

The J gene is TRBJ2-1, the V gene TRBV29-1, with 8 bases fitting TRBD2. With V trimmed by 4 bases and J by 10 bases, 9 bases remained unmatched. Germline assignment: CDR1 SQVTM and CDR2 ANQGSEA. CDR3 size: 13 residues. CDR3 DNA: TGCAGCGTTGCTCCGCGGGGGGCAGGGGAGCAGTTCTTC. Protein sequence: CSVAPRGAGEQFF.

This chain joins TRBV7-9 and TRBJ2-7; no clear D gene. Trimming removed 1 base at V and 3 bases at J, with 7 bases between. The CDR3 is made up of 13 amino acids. Germline CDR1 is SEHNR and CDR2 is FQNEAQ (reference sequence). The CDR3 DNA reads TGTGCCAGCAGCTTAGGAGCGAGCTACGAGCAGTACTTC. This gives the protein CASSLGASYEQYF.

This clone showed up just once. The chain recombines TRBV2 with TRBJ2-3; 9 nucleotides align to TRBD1. Germline CDR1 is SNHLY and CDR2 is FYNNEI. This CDR3 comprises 16 residues. The J segment lost 1 base and the V segment lost 5 bases, leaving 7 bases of the junction unmatched. This CDR3 is CASSLGQGHRTDTQYF. CDR3 nucleotide sequence: TGTGCCAGCAGTCTGGGACAGGGACATCGCACAGATACGCAGTATTTT.

The rearrangement joins TRBV24-1 to TRBJ1-1, with 7 bases lining up with TRBD1. V trimming: 5 bases; J trimming: 1 base; junction bases outside the gene matches: 9. The CDR3 extends over 16 amino acids. CDR1 and CDR2 from the germline V gene are KGHDR and SFDVKD. CDR3 nucleotides: TGTGCCACCAGTGTAAAGATAGGGACAGAGAACACTGAAGCTTTCTTT. It translates to CATSVKIGTENTEAFF.

The chain is built from TRBV7-3 and TRBJ1-2, with a tentative D call TRBD1 (6 bases). Looked up from germline, CDR1 is SGHTA and CDR2 is FQGTGA. V dropped 5 bases and J dropped 7 bases, with 20 bases sitting between them. The CDR3 covers 15 residues. CDR3: CASSPPSGGGGGYTF. DNA of the CDR3: TGTGCCAGCAGCCCCCCGTCCGGGGGAGGGGGTGGCTACACCTTC.

The CDR3 DNA reads as TGTGCCAGCGGACGACAGGGTAGGGGCTATGGCTACACCTTC. Its translation is CASGRQGRGYGYTF. This chain links TRBV6-5 with TRBJ1-2, with TRBD1 matching 7 bases. This CDR3 comprises 14 residues. CDR1 is MNHEY and CDR2 is SVGAGI in the germline V gene. Trimming cost V 8 bases and J 4 bases; bases outside gene matches: 10.

The V call is TRBV6-1, the J call TRBJ1-3; TRBD1 matches at 8 bases. With 4 bases clipped from V and 12 bases from J, the junction kept 17 bases outside the gene matches. CDR3 size: 16 residues. CDR1 is MNHNS, CDR2 SASEGT, per germline. CDR3 bases: TGTGCCAGCAGTGGACGACAGGGGCCACCGCTCGGGTTCATATATTTT. Its translation: CASSGRQGPPLGFIYF.

J is TRBJ1-1 and V is TRBV6-2 or TRBV6-3; D is possibly TRBD1 (6 bases). Trimming removed 2 bases at V and 1 base at J, with 14 bases between. The CDR3 loop spans 16 amino acids. Germline loops: CDR1 MNHEY, CDR2 SVGEGT. The CDR3 DNA reads TGTGCCAGCAGTTACCGACAGGATATATGGAACACTGAAGCTTTCTTT. This translates into CASSYRQDIWNTEAFF.

The J gene is TRBJ1-2, the V gene TRBV7-3, with TRBD1 matching 9 bases. CDR1 and CDR2 (germline): SGHTA, FQGTGA. The CDR3 loop spans 15 amino acids. J was trimmed by 5 bases and V by 5 bases; bases with no gene match: 9. The CDR3 DNA sequence: TGTGCCAGCAGCCCCGGGACAGGGAGCCTGTATGGCTACACCTTC. Its protein product is CASSPGTGSLYGYTF.

The chain carries TRBV30 and TRBJ1-6; no reliable D call. V was cut by 3 bases and J by 7 bases, with 7 bases left in between. Germline V gene data show CDR1 as GTSNPN and CDR2 as SVGIG (reference sequence). This CDR3 has 12 amino acids. Here the CDR3 reads CAWSENNSPLHF. The CDR3 nucleotides read TGTGCCTGGAGCGAGAACAATTCACCCCTCCACTTT.

The rearrangement uses TRBV27 and TRBJ1-5; D remains ambiguous. Germline V lookup: CDR1 MNHEY, CDR2 SMNVEV (reference sequence). The CDR3 runs to 14 residues. The V end lost 3 bases, the J end lost 3 bases, and 9 bases lay between the germline ends. CDR3 protein: CASSLPGINQPQHF. The CDR3 DNA sequence: TGTGCCAGCAGTTTGCCGGGGATCAATCAGCCCCAGCATTTT.

This sequence joins TRBV6-5 and TRBJ1-5, with D possibly matching TRBD1 (5 bases). The germline CDR1 and CDR2 sequences are MNHEY and SVGAGI. Trimming pared 5 bases from V and 4 bases from J, leaving 15 bases between. The CDR3 has 15 amino acids. The CDR3 region is CASSHGGTSNQPQHF. CDR3 DNA: TGTGCCAGCAGTCACGGAGGGACCTCTAATCAGCCCCAGCATTTT.

This sequence joins TRBV9 and TRBJ1-3; 7 bases are a match to TRBD1. The CDR3 length is 17 residues. Germline V gives CDR1 SGDLS, CDR2 YYNGEE. V lost 0 bases, J lost 0 bases, and 6 bases stayed unmatched. The CDR3 DNA follows: TGTGCCAGCAGCGTAGCAGGGGGGACGCACTCTGGAAACACCATATATTTT. Translated, it gives CASSVAGGTHSGNTIYF. Looking up the rest from reference TRBV9 and TRBJ1-3 gives the full variable domain: DSGVTQTPKHLITATGQRVTLRCSPRSGDLSVYWYQQSLDQGLQFLIQYYNGEERAKGNILERFSAQQFPDLHSELNLSSLELGDSALYFCASSVAGGTHSGNTIYFGEGSWLTVV.

This clone has just a few counts. CDR3 DNA sequence: TGTGCCAGCTCACCACTCGGGAACGATCAGCCCCAGCATTTT. It specifies CASSPLGNDQPQHF. The chain uses TRBV18 and TRBJ1-5; D is unresolved. The CDR3 contains 14 residues. Germline V gives CDR1 KGHSH, CDR2 LQKENI. Trimming removed 1 base at V and 5 bases at J, with 9 bases between.

This chain links TRBV9 with TRBJ2-1; the match to TRBD2 covers 9 bases. The CDR3 is 15 residues long. V gave up 7 bases and J gave up 6 bases; unmatched junction bases: 11. The germline gives CDR1 SGDLS, CDR2 YYNGEE. The DNA for the CDR3 is TGTGCCAGCGGTCCAGGCGGGGGGGCTAGCAATGAGCAGTTCTTC. Its translation is CASGPGGGASNEQFF.

The V call is TRBV12-5, the J call TRBJ1-1; 7 bases fit TRBD1. The CDR3 consists of 17 residues. J gave up 5 bases and V 0 bases, and 12 bases lay outside the gene matches. CDR1 and CDR2 from the germline V gene are LGHNT and FRNRAP. The CDR3 DNA is TGTGCTAGTGGTTTGGTACGGAAAATAGACAGGGAGACTGAAGCTTTCTTT. It yields the protein CASGLVRKIDRETEAFF.

The V gene is TRBV7-8, the J gene TRBJ1-6; a weak D match, TRBD1 (6 bases). Trimming shortened V by 5 bases and J by 13 bases, and 18 bases separated the two germline ends. The CDR3 is made up of 14 amino acids. In germline, CDR1 is SGHVS, CDR2 FQNEAQ. The CDR3, as DNA: TGTGCCAGCAGCCCTGGCTGGGACATCGACCCCCTCCACTTT. Amino acids: CASSPGWDIDPLHF.

The rearrangement links TRBV21-1 to TRBJ1-1. TRBV21-1 is a recognized pseudogene. The length of the CDR3 is 14 residues. CDR3 sequence (DNA): TGTGCCAGCAGCAAAACGGCGGGGAACACTGAAGCTTTCTTT. It codes for CASSKTAGNTEAFF.

The chain recombines TRBV6-2 or TRBV6-3 with TRBJ2-2; 8 nucleotides match TRBD2. The ends lost 0 bases at V and 0 bases at J; junction bases unmatched: 9. There are 19 residues in the CDR3. Germline CDR1 and CDR2: MNHEY and SVGEGT. The CDR3 DNA follows: TGTGCCAGCAGTTACTCGAAGCGGGGGCGGATTTCGAACACCGGGGAGCTGTTTTTT. Residues: CASSYSKRGRISNTGELFF.

CDR3 sequence (DNA): TGTGCCAGCAGTGAAGCGCTTTTAGAGGCAGCTCAGCCCCAGCATTTT. Residues: CASSEALLEAAQPQHF. V usage is TRBV2 and J usage is TRBJ1-5; unclear D gene. Per germline, CDR1 SNHLY and CDR2 FYNNEI. The CDR3 contains 16 residues. V was trimmed by 0 bases and J by 6 bases, leaving 15 bases between them.

The V call is TRBV3-1 (or the pseudogene TRBV3-2), the J call TRBJ1-1; 9 bases agree with TRBD1. There are 19 residues in the CDR3. In germline, CDR1 is LGHDT, CDR2 YNNKEL (reference sequence). V lost 0 bases, J lost 1 base, and 12 bases stayed unmatched. The CDR3 region is CASSQDPSGTGWKNTEAFF. The CDR3 DNA sequence: TGTGCCAGCAGCCAAGACCCCTCCGGGACAGGGTGGAAGAACACTGAAGCTTTCTTT.

The chain combines TRBV9 with TRBJ2-1, with D possibly TRBD1 on 6 matching bases. The V and J ends lost 3 bases and 3 bases respectively, with 16 bases between them. This CDR3 region has 16 residues. CDR1 and CDR2 (germline): SGDLS, YYNGEE. The CDR3 loop reads CASSGFSGVSYNEQFF. DNA of the CDR3: TGTGCCAGCAGCGGTTTTTCAGGGGTCAGCTACAATGAGCAGTTCTTC. Variable domain in full (rest from reference TRBV9 and TRBJ2-1): DSGVTQTPKHLITATGQRVTLRCSPRSGDLSVYWYQQSLDQGLQFLIQYYNGEERAKGNILERFSAQQFPDLHSELNLSSLELGDSALYFCASSGFSGVSYNEQFFGPGTRLTVL.

This chain joins TRBV29-1 and TRBJ2-3; 10 positions match TRBD1. V gave up 6 bases and J gave up 5 bases; unmatched junction bases: 11. The CDR3 is 15 residues long. Germline CDR1 reads SQVTM; CDR2 reads ANQGSEA. The CDR3 nucleotides are TGCAGCGTGGATAGGACAGGGGGATCGGTAGATACGCAGTATTTT. It translates to CSVDRTGGSVDTQYF.

V usage is TRBV10-3 and J usage is TRBJ2-3; TRBD1 aligns across 8 bases. CDR3 length: 14 amino acids. The V gene's germline CDR1 is ENHRY and CDR2 SYGVKD. V lost 6 bases to trimming and J lost 5 bases; unmatched junction nucleotides: 7. Here the CDR3 reads CAISRDRLQDTQYF. In DNA, the CDR3 is TGTGCCATCAGCCGGGACAGGTTGCAAGATACGCAGTATTTT.

This clone was counted once. The CDR3 loop reads CASSYSIDNYEQYF. The CDR3 coding sequence is TGTGCCAGCAGTTACTCGATCGACAATTACGAGCAGTACTTC. V gene TRBV6-5 combines with J gene TRBJ2-7; the D is unclear. V was cut by 0 bases and J by 4 bases, with 10 bases left in between. The CDR3 has 14 residues. Germline-derived CDR1 and CDR2 are MNHEY and SVGAGI.

The chain couples TRBV28 to TRBJ2-1; the D gene is possibly TRBD2 (6 bases). The CDR3 consists of 13 residues. Per germline, CDR1 MDHEN and CDR2 SYDVKM. V shed 7 bases and J shed 1 base, with 8 bases lying between them. The DNA for the CDR3 is TGTGCCAGCAACAGCGGGTCCTACAATGAGCAGTTCTTC. This encodes CASNSGSYNEQFF. Full variable domain (rest looked up from reference TRBV28 and TRBJ2-1): DVKVTQSSRYLVKRTGEKVFLECVQDMDHENMFWYRQDPGLGLRLIYFSYDVKMKEKGDIPEGYSVSREKKERFSLILESASTNQTSMYLCASNSGSYNEQFFGPGTRLTVL.

The chain employs TRBV30 and TRBJ1-5, with D possibly being TRBD1 (6 bases). V was cut by 3 bases and J by 5 bases, with 17 bases left in between. The CDR3 is 15 residues long. CDR1 is GTSNPN, CDR2 SVGIG, per germline (reference sequence). CDR3 sequence reads: CAWSPGQFGHQPQHF. The DNA for the CDR3 is TGTGCCTGGAGCCCTGGACAGTTTGGGCATCAGCCCCAGCATTTT.

The chain links TRBV4-1 to TRBJ2-1; 7 bases align to TRBD2. CDR3 length: 16 amino acids. Germline CDR1 is MGHRA and CDR2 is YSYEKL. V was clipped by 4 bases and J by 4 bases; unmatched bases: 10. CDR3 sequence: CASSPFLAALYNEQFF. CDR3 DNA: TGCGCCAGCAGCCCCTTCCTAGCGGCGCTGTACAATGAGCAGTTCTTC.